Presented here are 14 T cell receptor beta chains from one specimen sequenced in a study of T cells after yellow fever vaccination. TCRdb independently ran MiXCR on the 5' RACE reads; one entry per CDR3 protein. The sample holds some 260,000 distinct CDR3 sequences; about 5.2% are singletons and the top ten take roughly 3.3%. Source: CD4+ T cells sorted from PBMCs, taken on the day of the yellow fever booster vaccination. The receptors stem from a young man who received the YFV17D yellow fever vaccine.

This clonotype turned up a few times. This chain connects TRBV6-2 or TRBV6-3 to TRBJ2-3; 8 bases match TRBD2. CDR1 and CDR2 from the germline V gene are MNHEY and SVGEGT. Trimming removed 6 bases from V and 2 bases from J; junction bases left unmatched: 4. The CDR3 is 14 amino acids. The CDR3 sequence is CASRREGNTDTQYF. The CDR3 DNA follows: TGTGCCAGCAGACGGGAGGGAAACACAGATACGCAGTATTTT.

This clonotype was counted a few times. V and J are TRBV10-3 and TRBJ2-1; D is unresolved. In germline, CDR1 is ENHRY, CDR2 SYGVKD. Trimming stripped 0 bases from V and 7 bases from J, with 10 bases between. The CDR3 contains 14 residues. The CDR3 DNA is TGTGCCATCAGTGAGTCTGGTAGCCTGAATGAGCAGTTCTTC. Translating it yields CAISESGSLNEQFF.

This chain uses TRBV4-3 with TRBJ2-3, with 10 positions matching TRBD2. V was clipped by 0 bases and J by 4 bases; unmatched bases: 7. CDR1 and CDR2 from the germline V gene are LGHNA and YSLEER. This CDR3 has 17 amino acids. The CDR3 loop is CASSQDRSGGAPDTQYF. Here the CDR3 DNA reads TGCGCCAGCAGCCAAGATCGGAGCGGGGGGGCCCCAGATACGCAGTATTTT.

This clonotype was counted a few times. The rearrangement joins TRBV20-1 to TRBJ2-3; TRBD2 aligns across 9 bases. The CDR3 length is 14 residues. V trimming: 6 bases; J trimming: 2 bases; junction bases outside the gene matches: 6. Germline V gene sequence: CDR1 DFQATT, CDR2 SNEGSKA (reference sequence). The CDR3 sequence is CSAPSSGVTDTQYF. The CDR3 region has the DNA TGCAGTGCACCCTCTAGCGGGGTCACAGATACGCAGTATTTT.

This clonotype was seen a handful of times. The genes are TRBV10-3 and TRBJ1-2; the match to TRBD1 covers 9 bases. The CDR3 is 12 amino acids. The trim removed 8 bases at V and 10 bases at J, leaving 8 bases unmatched. Germline assignment: CDR1 ENHRY and CDR2 SYGVKD. The CDR3 sequence is CAIAGQGSIYTF. The CDR3, as DNA: TGTGCCATCGCAGGACAGGGGAGTATCTACACCTTC.

This clonotype has just a few counts. This chain joins TRBV6-1 and TRBJ1-1; D is unresolved. This CDR3 is 13 amino acids long. Germline loops: CDR1 MNHNS, CDR2 SASEGT. The V end lost 6 bases, the J end lost 2 bases, and 10 bases lay between the germline ends. DNA of the CDR3: TGTGCCAGCAGCCATTTTTATAACACTGAAGCTTTCTTT. Translation: CASSHFYNTEAFF.

This clonotype showed up just a few times. The chain carries TRBV20-1 and TRBJ2-3; 8 bases fit TRBD2. V shed 1 base and J 4 bases; nucleotides not matched to a gene: 4. Germline CDR1 and CDR2: DFQATT and SNEGSKA (reference sequence). This CDR3 contains 14 residues. CDR3 DNA: TGCAGTGCTAGAGGCGGGGGGACCCCAGATACGCAGTATTTT. It translates to CSARGGGTPDTQYF.

V and J are TRBV11-2 and TRBJ2-3; 11 bases match TRBD2. Germline trimming cut 1 base from V and 2 bases from J; bases unmatched to any gene: 5. CDR3 length: 17 residues. CDR1 and CDR2 (germline): SGHAT, FQNNGV. The CDR3 DNA is TGTGCCAGCAGCTTAGGACTAGCGGGGATAATCACAGATACGCAGTATTTT. Translating it yields CASSLGLAGIITDTQYF.

In this sample, this clonotype turned up many times. The chain links TRBV3-1 to TRBJ2-1; the D is unclear. The CDR3 totals 16 residues. Germline CDR1 reads LGHDT; CDR2 reads YNNKEL (reference sequence). The V gene lost 3 bases and the J gene lost 0 bases, with 12 bases spanning the gap. CDR3 region: CASSQVMSSSYNEQFF. CDR3 coding DNA: TGTGCCAGCAGCCAGGTCATGAGTAGCTCCTACAATGAGCAGTTCTTC.

This sequence joins TRBV4-3 and TRBJ2-7; 9 positions match TRBD1. The CDR3 totals 15 residues. J gave up 3 bases and V 0 bases, and 3 bases lay outside the gene matches. CDR1 and CDR2 (germline): LGHNA, YSLEER. The CDR3 here is CASSQDGTGLYEQYF. In DNA form, the CDR3 reads TGCGCCAGCAGCCAAGATGGGACAGGGCTCTACGAGCAGTACTTC.

This clonotype is classed as medium-sized. The genes are TRBV4-1 and TRBJ2-5; perhaps TRBD2 as D (7 bases). With 3 bases removed from V and 1 base from J, the gap between germline ends came to 24 bases. The CDR3 has 19 amino acids. The V gene's germline CDR1 is MGHRA and CDR2 YSYEKL. CDR3 bases: TGCGCCAGCAGCCACCCCGGGCTTAGGGGGGGGGCGTTCCAAGAGACCCAGTACTTC. Translated, it gives CASSHPGLRGGAFQETQYF.

In its sample, this clonotype was seen a few times. J is TRBJ1-1 and V is TRBV27; no clear D gene. Germline V gives CDR1 MNHEY, CDR2 SMNVEV (reference sequence). The V gene lost 5 bases and the J gene lost 5 bases, with 18 bases spanning the gap. CDR3 length: 15 amino acids. CDR3 in amino acids: CASSTHGSRRTEAFF. The DNA of the CDR3 is TGTGCCAGCAGTACGCACGGGTCCCGGAGGACTGAAGCTTTCTTT.

This clonotype was counted between two and nine times. The chain employs TRBV5-1 and TRBJ2-2; D is possibly TRBD1 (6 bases). Trimming removed 6 bases from V and 1 base from J, with 13 bases in between. CDR1 and CDR2 (germline): SGHRS, YFSETQ. There are 15 residues in the CDR3. The DNA for the CDR3 is TGCGCCAGCAAGAAGGGGGAATTGAACACCGGGGAGCTGTTTTTT. Residues: CASKKGELNTGELFF.

This clonotype has just a few counts. The chain has TRBV10-3 and TRBJ1-5; D perhaps matches TRBD1 (5 bases). V lost 3 bases to trimming and J lost 7 bases, with 10 bases between them. Germline CDR1 reads ENHRY; CDR2 reads SYGVKD. The CDR3 loop spans 13 amino acids. CDR3 amino acids: CAISDRGGQPQHF. The DNA for the CDR3 is TGTGCCATCAGTGATAGGGGAGGGCAGCCCCAGCATTTT.